This T cell receptor (beta chain) was recovered during a study of blood T cell repertoires in COVID-19. Study-wide background: Specimens from acute and convalescent COVID-19 originated in the United States, Italy and Spain. Sources were T cells, B-cell-depleted T cells, or PBMCs; the material itself was cDNA or gDNA.

Per the original methods: For nucleated cells, counts were estimated from reference gene primer amplification. Only in-frame clones appear in the TCRdb table, and some are missing; sequencing was by immunoSEQ multiplex PCR. V, J and clone size reflect that table, while D and trimming were determined from the DNA. The sample holds more than 95,000 clones, over 55% seen once. This clone was seen once. V was pared by 2 bases and J by 8 bases, with 10 bases between. The length of the CDR3 is 14 residues. Looked up from germline, CDR1 is MNHEY and CDR2 is SMNVEV (reference sequence). Source material: peripheral blood. The TCR was taken from a woman between 65 and 79 years old with acute or convalescent COVID-19. The V gene is TRBV27, the J gene TRBJ1-6; D possibly corresponds to TRBD1 (5 bases). CDR3 protein: CASSLKRGDSPLHF. The CDR3 DNA reads as TGTGCCAGCAGTTTAAAACGGGGGGATTCACCCCTCCACTTT.